Listed below are T cell receptor beta chains from one sample, sequenced in a study of CD8+ T cells in alopecia areata. Clones were sequenced by immunoSEQ multiplex PCR, and TCRdb holds only the in-frame ones, with some missing. The table includes 75,000 to 100,000 clones, 41% detected once. The material sequenced was CD4+ T cells sorted from blood. The source is a human donor with alopecia areata. The CDR3 runs from the conserved cysteine through the conserved F or W. D genes are given only for firm matches. Size values are once, few and many counts, or a class for expanded clones, and some rows have none.

D,V,size,J,CDR3,DNA
-,TRBV7-8,many,TRBJ2-3,CASSPGLSLRGTQYF,TGTGCCAGCAGCCCCGGACTGAGCCTTAGAGGCACGCAGTATTTT
TRBD1,TRBV6-6,-,TRBJ2-7,CASGKDRSYEQYF,TGTGCCAGCGGTAAGGACAGGTCCTACGAGCAGTACTTC
-,TRBV25-1,few,TRBJ2-5,CASSESWAEETQYF,TGTGCCAGCAGTGAATCATGGGCAGAAGAGACCCAGTACTTC
-,TRBV4-3,-,TRBJ2-5,CASSQDGKYEETQYF,TGCGCCAGCAGCCAAGACGGGAAATACGAAGAGACCCAGTACTTC
-,TRBV4-1,-,TRBJ2-3,CASSHPRGWGTDTQYF,TGCGCCAGCAGCCACCCCCGGGGCTGGGGCACAGATACGCAGTATTTT
TRBD1,TRBV6-1,few,TRBJ2-4,CASSRDSENIQYF,TGTGCCAGCAGTCGGGACAGCGAAAACATTCAGTACTTC
-,TRBV4-3,-,TRBJ2-3,CASSRPRGVESSTDTQYF,TGCGCCAGCAGCCGGCCGAGGGGAGTAGAGTCTAGCACAGATACGCAGTATTTT
TRBD2,TRBV30,-,TRBJ2-7,CAWRAGASEQYF,TGTGCCTGGAGAGCGGGGGCTAGCGAGCAGTACTTC
TRBD1,TRBV29-1,-,TRBJ2-7,CSVGQGTYEQYF,TGCAGCGTCGGACAGGGGACGTACGAGCAGTACTTC
-,TRBV7-7,-,TRBJ2-5,CASSPKGVGETQYF,TGTGCTAGCAGCCCGAAAGGGGTGGGCGAGACCCAGTACTTC
-,TRBV7-2,-,TRBJ2-3,CASSPIGEDTDTQYF,TGTGCCAGCAGCCCGATTGGGGAAGACACAGATACGCAGTATTTT
TRBD1,TRBV6-6,many,TRBJ1-2,CASSPQGAGGYTF,TGTGCCAGCAGCCCACAGGGGGCGGGTGGCTACACCTTC
-,TRBV30,-,TRBJ1-2,CAWTTPGGGRPISYTF,TGTGCCTGGACAACGCCCGGGGGGGGGCGACCGATTAGCTACACCTTC
TRBD2,TRBV18,-,TRBJ2-7,CASSAGGSHEQYF,TGTGCCAGCTCAGCTGGCGGGAGCCACGAGCAGTACTTC
TRBD1,TRBV30,-,TRBJ2-7,CAYTQDRGWYEQYF,TGTGCCTATACTCAGGACAGGGGGTGGTACGAGCAGTACTTC
-,TRBV2,-,TRBJ2-7,CASSDPRNSYEQYF,TGTGCCAGCAGTGATCCTAGGAACTCCTACGAGCAGTACTTC
TRBD2,TRBV29-1,-,TRBJ2-2,CSVMFRLAGNTGELFF,TGCAGCGTTATGTTTAGGCTAGCGGGAAACACCGGGGAGCTGTTTTTT
-,TRBV7-9,few,TRBJ2-7,CASSKTGPGTYEQYF,TGTGCCAGCAGCAAAACAGGGCCAGGGACCTACGAGCAGTACTTC
TRBD1,TRBV27,few,TRBJ1-3,CASSLRQGYSGNTIYF,TGTGCCAGCAGTCTCCGACAGGGCTACTCTGGAAACACCATATATTTT
TRBD1,TRBV30,-,TRBJ1-2,CAWGRDRPYGYTF,TGTGCCTGGGGAAGGGACAGACCCTATGGCTACACCTTC
-,TRBV7-2,-,TRBJ1-5,CASSLGQGILSNQPQHF,TGTGCCAGCAGCTTAGGTCAGGGAATACTGAGCAATCAGCCCCAGCATTTT
-,TRBV4-2,-,TRBJ2-7,CASRPDSPSSYEQYF,TGTGCCAGCAGACCGGACTCTCCGAGCTCCTACGAGCAGTACTTC
-,TRBV5-1,-,TRBJ2-7,CASSFPYEQYF,TGCGCCAGCAGCTTTCCCTACGAGCAGTACTTC
-,TRBV29-1,-,TRBJ1-2,CSVGSDSRQTF,TGCAGCGTTGGTAGCGACAGTCGCCAAACCTTC
TRBD1,TRBV7-2,-,TRBJ2-7,CASSSRSGQGPHEQYF,TGTGCCAGCAGCTCACGGTCGGGACAGGGGCCCCACGAGCAGTACTTC
-,TRBV11-1,-,TRBJ2-5,CASSPSGPEETQYF,TGTGCCAGCAGCCCATCCGGACCCGAGGAGACCCAGTACTTC
TRBD2,TRBV5-1,few,TRBJ2-1,CASSTGLPSYNEQFF,TGCGCCAGCAGCACGGGACTACCTTCCTACAATGAGCAGTTCTTC
TRBD2,TRBV5-1,-,TRBJ2-1,CASSLVSGLVTHNEQFF,TGCGCCAGCAGCTTAGTATCGGGACTAGTTACCCACAATGAGCAGTTCTTC
TRBD1,TRBV28,-,TRBJ2-5,CASEPNRGRGRETQYF,TGTGCCAGCGAACCAAATCGGGGCAGGGGGCGAGAGACCCAGTACTTC
TRBD2,TRBV29-1,-,TRBJ2-3,CSVPLSGRPDTQYF,TGCAGCGTCCCGCTTAGCGGGAGGCCAGATACGCAGTATTTT
-,TRBV29-1,-,TRBJ1-2,CSVSTGMPRGYTF,TGCAGCGTTTCGACAGGAATGCCCAGGGGCTACACCTTC
-,TRBV6-8,once,TRBJ2-3,CASSPTSFADTQYF,TGTGCCAGCAGCCCCACTAGTTTCGCTGATACGCAGTATTTT
TRBD2,TRBV7-3,-,TRBJ2-3,CASSQSGGLRTDTQYF,TGTGCCAGCAGCCAAAGCGGGGGGCTCCGCACAGATACGCAGTATTTT
-,TRBV4-1,few,TRBJ2-3,CASSQYTTDTQYF,TGCGCCAGCAGCCAATACACCACAGATACGCAGTATTTT
-,TRBV2,-,TRBJ1-5,CASGPINQPQHF,TGTGCCAGCGGTCCGATCAATCAGCCCCAGCATTTT
-,TRBV30,-,TRBJ1-3,CAWGTAFSGNTIYF,TGTGCCTGGGGTACAGCCTTCTCTGGAAACACCATATATTTT
-,TRBV5-1,-,TRBJ1-5,CASSADSNQPQHF,TGCGCCAGCAGCGCGGACAGCAATCAGCCCCAGCATTTT
TRBD2,TRBV2,-,TRBJ2-5,CASSDGTIKETQYF,TGTGCCAGCAGTGACGGGACTATAAAAGAGACCCAGTACTTC
-,TRBV2,few,TRBJ2-1,CASSYDRLNEQFF,TGTGCCAGCAGCTACGACAGACTAAATGAGCAGTTCTTC
-,TRBV7-2,few,TRBJ2-1,CASSLSPGREQFF,TGTGCCAGCAGCTTATCCCCCGGCCGTGAGCAGTTCTTC
TRBD1,TRBV27,few,TRBJ2-2,CASPRGRHTGELFF,TGTGCCAGTCCCAGGGGGCGCCACACCGGGGAGCTGTTTTTT
TRBD1,TRBV5-1,-,TRBJ2-7,CASSAGQGLNEQYF,TGCGCCAGCAGCGCCGGACAGGGGTTGAACGAGCAGTACTTC
-,TRBV5-1,-,TRBJ1-6,CASSLVQSSYNSPLHF,TGCGCCAGCAGCTTGGTTCAGAGCTCCTATAATTCACCCCTCCACTTT
TRBD1,TRBV4-3,-,TRBJ2-5,CASSRETGSQETQYF,TGCGCCAGCAGCCGAGAGACAGGGAGCCAAGAGACCCAGTACTTC
-,TRBV5-6,-,TRBJ1-2,CASSLVSLGGYTF,TGTGCCAGCAGCTTGGTTTCTCTGGGTGGCTACACCTTC
TRBD2,TRBV15,few,TRBJ2-7,CATSRDLASGGYEQYF,TGTGCCACCAGCAGAGATCTTGCTAGCGGGGGCTACGAGCAGTACTTC
-,TRBV29-1,-,TRBJ1-1,CSVRRDTNTEAFF,TGCAGCGTTCGCCGGGACACGAACACTGAAGCTTTCTTT
-,TRBV9,-,TRBJ2-7,CASSPIGANTYEQYF,TGTGCCAGCAGCCCCATCGGGGCCAATACCTACGAGCAGTACTTC
-,TRBV5-1,-,TRBJ1-5,CASSVRRTVGDQPQHF,TGCGCCAGCAGCGTACGGAGGACAGTAGGGGATCAGCCCCAGCATTTT
-,TRBV19,few,TRBJ2-1,CASSITYNEQFF,TGTGCCAGTAGTATCACATACAATGAGCAGTTCTTC
-,TRBV28,-,TRBJ1-2,CASSQTGTAGGYTF,TGTGCCAGCAGTCAGACCGGGACCGCCGGTGGCTACACCTTC
-,TRBV7-9,few,TRBJ1-2,CASSLGLDSYGYTF,TGTGCCAGCAGCTTAGGGTTAGACTCCTATGGCTACACCTTC
TRBD1,TRBV29-1,-,TRBJ2-7,CSVEFTGGLSSVEQYF,TGCAGCGTTGAGTTTACAGGGGGCCTGTCTTCAGTCGAGCAGTACTTC
TRBD2,TRBV30,-,TRBJ2-1,CAWSVSRTSGYGNEQFF,TGTGCCTGGAGTGTGAGTAGGACTAGCGGATATGGCAATGAGCAGTTCTTC